Listed here are 26 T cell receptor beta chains from one sample, sequenced in a study of T cell responses to AZD1222 COVID-19 vaccine. Profiled with immunoSEQ multiplex PCR; TCRdb holds only in-frame clones, not every one. The sample contains about 93,000 clones, 80% to 90% of which appear only once. Sequenced material: peripheral blood, taken on day 0 of AZD1222 vaccination. Receptor source: an adult in good health.

The chain joins TRBV18 to TRBJ1-3; perhaps TRBD1 as D (5 bases). The CDR3 loop spans 16 amino acids. V lost 6 bases to trimming and J lost 0 bases, with 15 bases between them. CDR1 KGHSH and CDR2 LQKENI come from the germline V gene. CDR3 loop: CASSPQGEASGNTIYF. For the CDR3, the DNA is TGTGCCAGCTCCCCTCAGGGAGAAGCCTCTGGAAACACCATATATTTT.

The rearrangement uses TRBV6-5 and TRBJ1-2; maybe TRBD1 (6 bases). V was shortened by 5 bases and J by 4 bases, with 17 bases between the two germline ends. CDR3 length: 15 residues. CDR1 and CDR2 (germline): MNHEY, SVGAGI. CDR3: CASSMTQGFGYGYTF. The CDR3 bases are TGTGCCAGCAGTATGACACAGGGTTTTGGCTATGGCTACACCTTC.

The V call is TRBV7-8, the J call TRBJ1-1; TRBD1 matches 8 bases. The CDR3 length is 15 residues. The V and J ends lost 5 bases and 5 bases, in that order; junction bases with no gene match: 10. Germline V lookup: CDR1 SGHVS, CDR2 FQNEAQ. CDR3 coding DNA: TGTGCCAGCAGCCCGAGAGGACAGGGATATACTGAAGCTTTCTTT. Protein: CASSPRGQGYTEAFF.

This CDR3 reads CASSPGGAGDPEQYF. CDR3 sequence (DNA): TGCGCCAGCAGTCCCGGGGGTGCGGGAGACCCCGAGCAGTACTTC. The rearrangement uses TRBV5-1 and TRBJ2-7, with TRBD2 matching over 7 bases. The CDR3 is 15 amino acids. Germline assignment: CDR1 SGHRS and CDR2 YFSETQ. The junction had 14 bases not matched to a gene; V was cut back by 5 bases and J by 6 bases.

V gene TRBV4-3 combines with J gene TRBJ2-2, with a possible D match to TRBD1 (6 bases). CDR3 length: 17 amino acids. Germline V lookup: CDR1 LGHNA, CDR2 YSLEER. V was cut by 3 bases and J by 7 bases, with 21 bases left in between. CDR3 bases: TGCGCCAGCAGCCAGGGGGCGCAGAGGTTCTCTAACGGGGAGCTGTTTTTT. Protein sequence: CASSQGAQRFSNGELFF.

This chain joins TRBV19 and TRBJ2-3; possible D gene TRBD2, 6 bases. V gave up 4 bases and J gave up 10 bases, with 12 bases separating them. Germline CDR1 is LNHDA and CDR2 is SQIVND (reference sequence). The CDR3 is made up of 12 amino acids. In DNA, the CDR3 is TGTGCCAGTAGTAGCCGGGAGCGCGCGCAGTATTTT. Translating gives CASSSRERAQYF.

The chain couples TRBV28 to TRBJ1-5, with 8 bases matching TRBD1. V trimming: 3 bases; J trimming: 2 bases; junction bases outside the gene matches: 3. Germline assignment: CDR1 MDHEN and CDR2 SYDVKM. The length of the CDR3 is 15 residues. The CDR3 sequence: CASSFQGAGNQPQHF. CDR3 nucleotides: TGTGCCAGCAGTTTTCAGGGGGCGGGCAATCAGCCCCAGCATTTT.

This clone was picked up a small number of times. The rearrangement joins TRBV10-1 to TRBJ1-1; weak D call: TRBD1 (5 bases). From germline, CDR1 is WNHNN and CDR2 SYGVQD (reference sequence). With 5 bases removed from V and 3 bases from J, the gap between germline ends came to 13 bases. The length of the CDR3 is 14 residues. CDR3 nucleotides: TGCGCCAGCAGTCCAGGGTTTACGGACACTGAAGCTTTCTTT. Its translation is CASSPGFTDTEAFF.

This sequence joins TRBV27 and TRBJ2-7; TRBD2 is a possible D gene (6 bases). Between the trimmed V and J ends, which lost 1 base and 0 bases, there was a span of 13 bases. The CDR3 covers 16 residues. Germline V gives CDR1 MNHEY, CDR2 SMNVEV (reference sequence). The CDR3 coding sequence is TGTGCCAGCAGTTTATTGGTAGCGGTGTGCTCCTACGAGCAGTACTTC. Residues: CASSLLVAVCSYEQYF.

The chain uses TRBV6-4 and TRBJ2-7, with D possibly being TRBD1 or TRBD2 (5 bases each). This CDR3 region has 13 residues. Germline V gene lookup returns CDR1 MRHNA and CDR2 SNTAGT. Trimming stripped 5 bases from V and 6 bases from J, with 14 bases between. The chain's CDR3 is CASSSLRGTEQYF. The CDR3 DNA reads as TGTGCCAGCAGTAGTCTGAGGGGCACCGAGCAGTACTTC.

The chain employs TRBV10-3 and TRBJ2-1; D may be TRBD2 (6 bases). Germline V gene lookup returns CDR1 ENHRY and CDR2 SYGVKD. V was pared by 5 bases and J by 6 bases, with 11 bases between. The CDR3 runs to 13 residues. The CDR3, as DNA: TGTGCCATCAGTCGGCGGGACCCCAATGAGCAGTTCTTC. Its translation is CAISRRDPNEQFF.

The rearrangement links TRBV4-1 to TRBJ1-6; TRBD1 matches at 9 bases. CDR1 is MGHRA, CDR2 YSYEKL, per germline. Unmatched junction bases numbered 8, after V lost 2 bases and J lost 9 bases. CDR3 size: 16 residues. This chain's CDR3 is CASSQITGGSSSPLHF. The CDR3 region has the DNA TGCGCCAGCAGCCAAATTACAGGGGGCAGCTCTTCACCCCTCCACTTT.

This clone was recorded once. This chain uses TRBV9 with TRBJ2-3; tentatively, D is TRBD2 (6 bases). V was trimmed by 0 bases and J by 1 base, leaving 12 bases between them. CDR3 size: 16 residues. The germline V gene has CDR1 SGDLS and CDR2 YYNGEE. CDR3 region: CASSVVPGEGTDTQYF. The CDR3 region has the DNA TGTGCCAGCAGCGTAGTTCCTGGGGAGGGCACAGATACGCAGTATTTT.

The chain has TRBV6-5 and TRBJ2-2; 7 bases map to TRBD1. The CDR3 runs to 16 residues. Losses at the gene ends were 1 base for V and 6 bases for J; bases not matched to a gene: 8. Looked up from germline, CDR1 is MNHEY and CDR2 is SVGAGI. CDR3 in DNA: TGTGCCAGCAGTTACTATATCGACAGGGTGTCCGGGGAGCTGTTTTTT. Its translation: CASSYYIDRVSGELFF.

The count of this clone is one. The chain uses TRBV18 and TRBJ1-3; the match to TRBD1 covers 9 bases. Unmatched junction bases numbered 22, after V lost 0 bases and J lost 1 base. This CDR3 contains 23 residues. Germline V gene sequence: CDR1 KGHSH, CDR2 LQKENI. CDR3: CASSPPQIRGQGLSSASGNTIYF. CDR3 nucleotides: TGTGCCAGCTCACCACCCCAAATCAGGGGACAGGGCTTATCGAGCGCTTCTGGAAACACCATATATTTT.

This clone was seen just once. The V and J genes are TRBV5-1 and TRBJ2-3; weak D call: TRBD1 (6 bases). Germline V gene data show CDR1 as SGHRS and CDR2 as YFSETQ. The V end was cut by 4 bases, the J end by 5 bases, with 14 bases between. The CDR3 contains 14 residues. CDR3 sequence reads: CASSRGSRGDTQYF. The CDR3 DNA reads TGCGCCAGCAGCCGTGGATCCAGGGGAGATACGCAGTATTTT. The variable domain in full, with the rest retrieved from reference TRBV5-1 and TRBJ2-3, is KAGVTQTPRYLIKTRGQQVTLSCSPISGHRSVSWYQQTPGQGLQFLFEYFSETQRNKGNFPGRFSGRQFSNSRSEMNVSTLELGDSALYLCASSRGSRGDTQYFGPGTRLTVL.

V usage is TRBV11-3 and J usage is TRBJ2-7; 16 bases map to TRBD2. Germline V gives CDR1 SGHNT, CDR2 YENEEA. The CDR3 is made up of 15 amino acids. Trimming at V came to 5 bases and at J to 6 bases, leaving 4 bases not matched to a gene. The CDR3 sequence: CASSPGLAGGIEQYF. CDR3 DNA: TGTGCCAGCAGCCCGGGACTAGCGGGAGGGATCGAGCAGTACTTC.

V is TRBV12-3 or TRBV12-4 and J is TRBJ2-7; no firm D call. The CDR3 runs to 12 residues. Trimming took off 2 bases at V and 6 bases at J, with 8 bases between the two ends. CDR3 DNA: TGTGCCAGCAGTTTACGGGTCGGCGAGCAGTACTTC. The encoded protein is CASSLRVGEQYF.

The chain employs TRBV4-2 and TRBJ2-2, with D hard to call. The CDR3 totals 16 residues. Trimming took 0 bases from V and 4 from J, leaving 12 bases between them. Germline loops: CDR1 LGHNA, CDR2 YNFKEQ. CDR3 sequence reads: CASSQEFRQVTGELFF. The DNA for the CDR3 is TGTGCCAGCAGCCAAGAGTTCCGACAAGTCACCGGGGAGCTGTTTTTT.

V usage is TRBV18 and J usage is TRBJ2-7, with 8 bases identical to TRBD2. Germline values: CDR1 KGHSH, CDR2 LQKENI. The CDR3 is 15 amino acids. V lost 2 bases and J lost 4; bases outside the gene matches: 7. CDR3 bases: TGTGCCAGCTCACCAGAATCTAGCGGGCCTTACGAGCAGTACTTC. Translation gives CASSPESSGPYEQYF.

This clone has only a few counts. This chain connects TRBV29-1 to TRBJ2-7; tentative D call: TRBD2 (6 bases). CDR1 and CDR2 (germline): SQVTM, ANQGSEA. Trimming took off 1 base at V and 5 bases at J, with 18 bases between the two ends. The CDR3 consists of 15 residues. The CDR3 DNA sequence: TGCAGCGTTGAAGGGGCGGGACGAGGGGACCACGAGCAGTACTTC. Amino acids: CSVEGAGRGDHEQYF.

The chain links TRBV19 to TRBJ2-1; D possibly uses TRBD1 or TRBD2 (5 bases each). Germline values: CDR1 LNHDA, CDR2 SQIVND (reference sequence). This CDR3 spans 15 amino acids. Between the trimmed V and J ends, which lost 7 bases and 6 bases, there was a span of 19 bases. The chain's CDR3 is CASTHEGRQGNEQFF. The CDR3 DNA reads as TGTGCCAGTACACACGAGGGGCGGCAGGGCAATGAGCAGTTCTTC.

The genes are TRBV5-8 and TRBJ2-7; TRBD1 agrees at 10 bases. The J segment lost 2 bases and the V segment lost 6 bases, leaving 8 bases of the junction unmatched. There are 15 residues in the CDR3. Germline CDR1 and CDR2: SGHTS and YDEGEE. As DNA, the CDR3 is TGTGCCAGCAATAACCGGGACAGGGGACCCTACGAGCAGTACTTC. It is translated as CASNNRDRGPYEQYF.

The CDR3 region is CASTSDVYEQYF. DNA of the CDR3: TGTGCCAGCACTTCAGACGTCTACGAGCAGTACTTC. The gene calls are TRBV28 and TRBJ2-7; D is unclear. V was trimmed by 7 bases and J by 3 bases, leaving 10 bases between them. Germline V gene lookup returns CDR1 MDHEN and CDR2 SYDVKM. The CDR3 loop spans 12 amino acids.

The V gene is TRBV18, the J gene TRBJ2-2; TRBD1 is a possible D gene (6 bases). This CDR3 has 14 amino acids. CDR1 and CDR2 from the germline V gene are KGHSH and LQKENI. V was cut by 4 bases and J by 4 bases, with 10 bases left in between. CDR3 DNA: TGTGCCAGCTCACTCGGACAGAGCACCGGGGAGCTGTTTTTT. This translates into CASSLGQSTGELFF.

This clone was picked up one time. V and J are TRBV19 and TRBJ2-3; 12 bases are shared with TRBD1. Germline V gene lookup returns CDR1 LNHDA and CDR2 SQIVND (reference sequence). V was clipped by 5 bases and J by 6 bases; unmatched bases: 9. The CDR3 covers 16 residues. CDR3 in amino acids: CASSPRGTGGVDTQYF. DNA for the CDR3: TGTGCCAGTAGTCCCAGGGGGACAGGGGGCGTGGATACGCAGTATTTT.